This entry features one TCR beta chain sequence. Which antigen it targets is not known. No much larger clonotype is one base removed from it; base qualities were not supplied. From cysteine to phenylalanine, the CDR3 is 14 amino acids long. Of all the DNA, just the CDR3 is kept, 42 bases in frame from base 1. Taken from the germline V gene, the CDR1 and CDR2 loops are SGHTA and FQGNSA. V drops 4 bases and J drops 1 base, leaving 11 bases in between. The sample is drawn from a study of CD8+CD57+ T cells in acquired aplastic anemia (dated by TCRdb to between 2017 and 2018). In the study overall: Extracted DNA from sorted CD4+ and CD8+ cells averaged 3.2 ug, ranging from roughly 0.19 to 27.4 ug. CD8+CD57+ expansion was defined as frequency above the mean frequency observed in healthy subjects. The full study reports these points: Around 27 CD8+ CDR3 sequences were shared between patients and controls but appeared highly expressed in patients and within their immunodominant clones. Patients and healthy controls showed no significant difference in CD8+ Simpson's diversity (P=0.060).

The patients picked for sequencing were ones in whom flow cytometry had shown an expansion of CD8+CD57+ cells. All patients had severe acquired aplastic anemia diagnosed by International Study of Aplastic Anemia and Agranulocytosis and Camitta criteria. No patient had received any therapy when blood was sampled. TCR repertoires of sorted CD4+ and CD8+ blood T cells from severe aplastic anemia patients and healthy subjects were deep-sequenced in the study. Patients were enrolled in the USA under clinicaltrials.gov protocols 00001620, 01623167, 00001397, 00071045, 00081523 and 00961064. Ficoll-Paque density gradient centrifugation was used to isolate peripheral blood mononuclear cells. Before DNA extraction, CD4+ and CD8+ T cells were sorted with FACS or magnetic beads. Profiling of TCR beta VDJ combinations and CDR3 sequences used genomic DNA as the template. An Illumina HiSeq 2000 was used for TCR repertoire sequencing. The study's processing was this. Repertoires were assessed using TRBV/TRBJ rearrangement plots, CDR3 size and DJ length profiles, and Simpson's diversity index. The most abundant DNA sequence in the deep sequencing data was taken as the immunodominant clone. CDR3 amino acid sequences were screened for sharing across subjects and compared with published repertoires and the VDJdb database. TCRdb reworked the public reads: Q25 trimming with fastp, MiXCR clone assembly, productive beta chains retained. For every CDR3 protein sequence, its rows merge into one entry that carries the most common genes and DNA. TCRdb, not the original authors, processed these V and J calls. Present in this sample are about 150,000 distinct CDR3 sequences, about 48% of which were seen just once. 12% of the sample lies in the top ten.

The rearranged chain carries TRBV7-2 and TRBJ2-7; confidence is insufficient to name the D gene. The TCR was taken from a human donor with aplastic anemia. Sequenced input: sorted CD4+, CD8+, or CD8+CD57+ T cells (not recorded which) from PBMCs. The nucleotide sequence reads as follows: TGTGCCAGCAGCTCGTTCGACACTTCCTACGAGCAGTACTTC. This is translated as CASSSFDTSYEQYF.